This note documents a single T cell receptor beta chain sequence. What it recognizes is unknown. The CDR3 consists of 14 residues. Germline V lookup: CDR1 SNHLY, CDR2 FYNNEI. This specimen belongs to a study of T cells expressing NK-cell markers. Study context: Repertoire data for TCR beta were derived from sorted T cells (CD3+CD56+NKG2C+, CD3+CD56+NKG2C- and CD3+CD56-NKG2C+). Seven donors tested HCMV-seropositive and one tested seronegative among the eight sequenced. Study-wide results and caveats: HCMV specificity of the expanded NKG2C+ T cell clones was not established.

TCRdb reworked the 5' RACE reads into one entry per CDR3 protein, no DNA. The table lists a few hundred thousand distinct CDR3 sequences. V is TRBV2 and J is TRBJ1-1. Sequences were obtained from blood T cells: a sorted CD56 or NKG2C T cell subset, CD4+ or CD8+ T cells, or bulk PBMC T cells (not recorded which). The sequence came from a man aged 18 to 69 in good health. The CDR3 is CASSATGMNTEAFF.